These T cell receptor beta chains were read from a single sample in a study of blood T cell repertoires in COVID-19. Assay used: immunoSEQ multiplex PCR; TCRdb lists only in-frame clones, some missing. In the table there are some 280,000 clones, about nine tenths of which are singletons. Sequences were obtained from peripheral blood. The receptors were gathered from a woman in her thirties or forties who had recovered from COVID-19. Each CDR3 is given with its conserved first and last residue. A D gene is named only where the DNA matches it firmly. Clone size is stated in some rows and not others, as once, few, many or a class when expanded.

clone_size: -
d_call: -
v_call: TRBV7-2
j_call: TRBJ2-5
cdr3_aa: CASSLVGAGDVETQYF
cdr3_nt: TGTGCCAGCAGCTTAGTTGGGGCAGGGGATGTTGAGACCCAGTACTTC

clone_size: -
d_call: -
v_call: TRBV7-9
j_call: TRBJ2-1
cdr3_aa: CASTSERIYNEQFF
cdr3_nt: TGTGCCAGCACCTCGGAGCGAATATACAATGAGCAGTTCTTC

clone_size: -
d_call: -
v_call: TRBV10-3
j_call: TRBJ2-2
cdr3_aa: CAISEALNTGELFF
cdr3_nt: TGTGCCATCAGTGAAGCTCTAAACACCGGGGAGCTGTTTTTT

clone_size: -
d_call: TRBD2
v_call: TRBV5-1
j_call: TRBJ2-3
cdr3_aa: CASSTSGESTDTQYF
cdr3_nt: TGCGCCAGCAGCACCAGCGGGGAGAGCACAGATACGCAGTATTTT

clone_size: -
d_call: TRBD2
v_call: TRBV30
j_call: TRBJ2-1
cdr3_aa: CAWRTSGAYNEQFF
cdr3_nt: TGTGCCTGGAGGACTAGCGGGGCCTACAATGAGCAGTTCTTC

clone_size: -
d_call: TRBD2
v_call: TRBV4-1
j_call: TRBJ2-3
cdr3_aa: CASSLLPVGAGGSTDTQYF
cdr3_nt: TGCGCCAGCAGCCTACTCCCGGTAGGAGCGGGAGGGAGCACAGATACGCAGTATTTT

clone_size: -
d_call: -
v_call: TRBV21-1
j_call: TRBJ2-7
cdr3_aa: CASSKSGTGVRLSSYEQYF
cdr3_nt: TGTGCCAGCAGCAAGTCCGGGACAGGGGTTAGGCTCAGCTCCTACGAGCAGTACTTC

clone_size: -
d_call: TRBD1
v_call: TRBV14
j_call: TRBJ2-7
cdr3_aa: CASSQDGNRDRYEQYF
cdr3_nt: TGTGCCAGCAGCCAAGATGGCAACCGGGACAGGTACGAGCAGTACTTC

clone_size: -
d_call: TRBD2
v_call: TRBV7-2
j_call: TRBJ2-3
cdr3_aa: CASSLVLAVGADTQYF
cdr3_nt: TGTGCCAGCAGCTTAGTCCTAGCGGTGGGCGCAGATACGCAGTATTTT

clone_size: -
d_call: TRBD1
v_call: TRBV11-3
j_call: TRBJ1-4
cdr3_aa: CASSSGQGLEKLFF
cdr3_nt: TGTGCCAGCAGCTCCGGACAGGGCCTTGAAAAACTGTTTTTT

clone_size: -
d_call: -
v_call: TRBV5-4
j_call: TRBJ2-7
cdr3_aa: CASSPPGAHEQYF
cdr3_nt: TGTGCCAGCAGCCCGCCAGGGGCCCACGAGCAGTACTTC

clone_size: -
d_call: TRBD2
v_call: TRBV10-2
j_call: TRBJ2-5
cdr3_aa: CASSEPSGAPPETQYF
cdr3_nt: TGCGCCAGCAGTGAGCCTAGCGGAGCGCCTCCAGAGACCCAGTACTTC

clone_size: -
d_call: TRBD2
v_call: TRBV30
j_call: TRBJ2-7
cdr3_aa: CAWSVSGGREQYF
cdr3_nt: TGTGCCTGGAGTGTTTCGGGAGGGCGCGAGCAGTACTTC

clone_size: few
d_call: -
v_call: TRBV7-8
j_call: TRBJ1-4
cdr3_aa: CASSSYGLDEKLFF
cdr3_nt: TGTGCCAGCAGCTCCTACGGACTGGATGAAAAACTGTTTTTT

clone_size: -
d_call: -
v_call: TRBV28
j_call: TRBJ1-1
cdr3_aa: CASRARQQPEAFF
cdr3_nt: TGTGCCAGCAGGGCCCGACAGCAACCTGAAGCTTTCTTT

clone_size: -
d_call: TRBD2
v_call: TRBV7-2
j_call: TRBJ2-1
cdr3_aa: CASSLRATSGYNEQFF
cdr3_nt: TGTGCCAGCAGCTTGCGCGCCACTAGCGGGTACAATGAGCAGTTCTTC

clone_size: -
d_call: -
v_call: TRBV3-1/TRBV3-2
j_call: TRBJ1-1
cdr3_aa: CASSQDQGGIEAFF
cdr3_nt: TGTGCCAGCAGCCAAGACCAAGGAGGGATTGAAGCTTTCTTT

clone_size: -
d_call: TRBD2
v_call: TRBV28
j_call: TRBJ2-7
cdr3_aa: CASSPLAGTSYEQYF
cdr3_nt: TGTGCCAGCAGTCCTCTAGCGGGAACCTCCTACGAGCAGTACTTC

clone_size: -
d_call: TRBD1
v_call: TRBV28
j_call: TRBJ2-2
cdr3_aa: CASLRTGITGELFF
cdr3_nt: TGTGCCAGTTTAAGGACAGGGATAACCGGGGAGCTGTTTTTT

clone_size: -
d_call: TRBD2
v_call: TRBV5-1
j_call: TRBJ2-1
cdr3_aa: CASSLVGTRFYEQFF
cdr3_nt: TGCGCCAGCAGCTTGGTGGGGACTAGGTTTTATGAGCAGTTCTTC

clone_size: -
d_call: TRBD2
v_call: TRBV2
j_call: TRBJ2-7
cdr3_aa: CASTALAVSYEQYF
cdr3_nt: TGTGCCAGCACTGCACTAGCGGTAAGCTACGAGCAGTACTTC

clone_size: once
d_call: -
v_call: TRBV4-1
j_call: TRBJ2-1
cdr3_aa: CASSQDLGRGNEQFF
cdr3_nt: TGCGCCAGCAGCCAAGATCTAGGCAGGGGCAATGAGCAGTTCTTC

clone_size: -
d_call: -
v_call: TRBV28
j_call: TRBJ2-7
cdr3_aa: CASSFKYEQYF
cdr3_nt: TGTGCCAGCAGCTTTAAATACGAGCAGTACTTC

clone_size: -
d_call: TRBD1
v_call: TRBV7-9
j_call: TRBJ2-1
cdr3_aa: CASSFYQGVTYNEQFF
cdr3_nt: TGTGCCAGCAGCTTCTATCAGGGGGTGACCTACAATGAGCAGTTCTTC

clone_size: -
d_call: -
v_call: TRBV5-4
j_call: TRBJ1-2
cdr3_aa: CASSLRDSEYGYTF
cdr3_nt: TGTGCCAGCAGCTTGCGAGACAGTGAATATGGCTACACCTTC

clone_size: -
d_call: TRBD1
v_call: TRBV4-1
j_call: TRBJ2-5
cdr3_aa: CASSPPGTGQETQYF
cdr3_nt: TGCGCCAGCAGCCCTCCCGGGACAGGTCAAGAGACCCAGTACTTC

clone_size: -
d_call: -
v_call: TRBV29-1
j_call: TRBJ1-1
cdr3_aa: CSVQGGTEAFF
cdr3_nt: TGCAGCGTCCAAGGAGGGACTGAAGCTTTCTTT

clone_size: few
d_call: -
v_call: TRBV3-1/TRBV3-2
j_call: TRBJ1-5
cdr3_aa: CASSQGTGNQPQHF
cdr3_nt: TGTGCCAGCAGCCAAGGGACAGGCAATCAGCCCCAGCATTTT

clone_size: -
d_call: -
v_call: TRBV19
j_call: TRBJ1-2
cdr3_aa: CASSPRVGTSYGYTF
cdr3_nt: TGTGCCAGTAGTCCACGGGTGGGGACATCTTATGGCTACACCTTC

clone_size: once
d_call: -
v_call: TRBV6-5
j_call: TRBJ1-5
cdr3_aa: CASSLDSFNQPQHF
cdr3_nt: TGTGCCAGCAGCCTAGACAGCTTCAATCAGCCCCAGCATTTT

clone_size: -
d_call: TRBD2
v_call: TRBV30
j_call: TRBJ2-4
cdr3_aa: CAWSVGLAGVKNIQYF
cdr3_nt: TGTGCCTGGAGTGTAGGACTAGCGGGAGTCAAAAACATTCAGTACTTC

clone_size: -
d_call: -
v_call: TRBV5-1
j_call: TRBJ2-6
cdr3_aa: CASSLAESGANVLTF
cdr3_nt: TGCGCCAGCAGCTTGGCCGAGTCTGGGGCCAACGTCCTGACTTTC

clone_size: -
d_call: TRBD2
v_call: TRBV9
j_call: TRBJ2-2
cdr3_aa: CASSVTSPSAGELFF
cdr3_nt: TGTGCCAGCAGCGTGACTAGCCCCTCTGCCGGGGAGCTGTTTTTT

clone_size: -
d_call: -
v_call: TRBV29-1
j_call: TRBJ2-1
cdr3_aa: CSVPGPSSYNEQFF
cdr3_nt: TGCAGCGTTCCAGGCCCCAGCTCCTACAATGAGCAGTTCTTC

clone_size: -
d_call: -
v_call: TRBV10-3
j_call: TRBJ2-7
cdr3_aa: CAISEATSYEQYF
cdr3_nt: TGTGCCATCAGTGAGGCAACTAGTTACGAGCAGTACTTC

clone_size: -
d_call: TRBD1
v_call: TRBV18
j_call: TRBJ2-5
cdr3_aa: CASSEGQGPETQYF
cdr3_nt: TGTGCCAGCTCAGAGGGACAGGGCCCAGAGACCCAGTACTTC

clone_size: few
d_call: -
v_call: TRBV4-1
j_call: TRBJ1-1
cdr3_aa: CASSQTDKNTEAFF
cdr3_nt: TGCGCCAGCAGCCAAACCGACAAGAACACTGAAGCTTTCTTT

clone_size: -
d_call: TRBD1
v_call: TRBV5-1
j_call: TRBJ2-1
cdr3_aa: CASSQAGGVNEQFF
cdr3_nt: TGCGCCAGCAGCCAGGCAGGGGGCGTCAATGAGCAGTTCTTC

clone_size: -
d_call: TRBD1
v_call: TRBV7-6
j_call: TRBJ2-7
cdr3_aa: CASSSGQSGEQYF
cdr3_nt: TGTGCCAGCAGCTCGGGACAGAGTGGCGAGCAGTACTTC

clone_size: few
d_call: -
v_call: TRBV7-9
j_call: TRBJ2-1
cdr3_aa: CASSFGQGAEVF
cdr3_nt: -

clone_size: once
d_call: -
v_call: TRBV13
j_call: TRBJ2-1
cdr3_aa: CASSYSRDFNEQFF
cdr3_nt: TGTGCCAGCAGCTACTCCCGGGACTTCAATGAGCAGTTCTTC

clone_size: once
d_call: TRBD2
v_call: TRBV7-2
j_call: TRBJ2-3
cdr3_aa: CASSPRLAHTDTQYF
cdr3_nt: TGTGCCAGCAGCCCAAGACTAGCCCACACAGATACGCAGTATTTT

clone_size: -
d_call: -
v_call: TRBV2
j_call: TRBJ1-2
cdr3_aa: CASSDRGAETF
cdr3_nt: TGTGCCAGCAGTGACCGCGGGGCGGAGACCTTC

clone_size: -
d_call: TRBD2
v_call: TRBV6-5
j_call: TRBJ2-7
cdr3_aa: CASSKREGGEQYF
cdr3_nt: TGTGCCAGCAGTAAGCGGGAGGGCGGGGAGCAGTACTTC

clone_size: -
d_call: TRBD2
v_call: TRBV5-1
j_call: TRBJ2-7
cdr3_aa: CASSGTSGVAEQYF
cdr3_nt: TGCGCCAGCAGCGGAACTAGCGGTGTGGCGGAGCAGTACTTC

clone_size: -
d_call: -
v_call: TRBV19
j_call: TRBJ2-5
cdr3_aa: CASSIPAIYGSEEETQYF
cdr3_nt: TGTGCCAGTAGTATTCCCGCAATATACGGGAGCGAGGAAGAGACCCAGTACTTC

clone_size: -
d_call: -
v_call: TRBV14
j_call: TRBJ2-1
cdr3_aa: CASSQVGPYNEQFF
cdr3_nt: TGTGCCAGCAGCCAAGTGGGGCCCTACAATGAGCAGTTCTTC

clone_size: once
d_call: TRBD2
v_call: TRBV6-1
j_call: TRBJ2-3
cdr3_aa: CASSVGLAGGTDTQYF
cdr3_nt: TGTGCCAGCAGTGTTGGTCTCGCGGGAGGTACAGATACGCAGTATTTT

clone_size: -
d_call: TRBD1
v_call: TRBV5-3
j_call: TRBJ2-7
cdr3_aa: CARSPDRGLYEQYF
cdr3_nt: TGTGCCAGAAGCCCGGACAGGGGGCTATACGAGCAGTACTTC

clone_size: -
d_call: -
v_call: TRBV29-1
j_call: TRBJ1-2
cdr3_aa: CSVDRGDYGYTF
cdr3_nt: TGCAGCGTTGATCGGGGGGACTATGGCTACACCTTC

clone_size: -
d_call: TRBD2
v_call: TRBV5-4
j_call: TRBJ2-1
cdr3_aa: CASSLLGLAGDHNEQFF
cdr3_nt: TGTGCCAGCAGCCTTCTCGGACTAGCGGGAGATCATAATGAGCAGTTCTTC

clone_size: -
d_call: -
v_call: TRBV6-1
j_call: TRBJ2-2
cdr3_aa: CASSDLQSTGELFF
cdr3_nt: TGTGCCAGCAGTGACCTACAGAGCACCGGGGAGCTGTTTTTT

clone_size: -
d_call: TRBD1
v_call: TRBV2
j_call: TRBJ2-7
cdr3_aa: CASTQPGQVIREQYF
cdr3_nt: TGTGCCAGCACCCAACCGGGACAGGTGATTAGGGAGCAGTACTTC

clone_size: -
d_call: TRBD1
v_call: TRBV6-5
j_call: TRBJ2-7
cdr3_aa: CASSYKGGPHEQYF
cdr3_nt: TGTGCCAGCAGTTACAAAGGGGGCCCCCACGAGCAGTACTTC

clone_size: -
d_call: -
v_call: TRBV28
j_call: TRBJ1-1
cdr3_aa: CASSRTPKRKSNTEAFF
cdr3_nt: TGTGCCAGCAGTAGGACACCCAAAAGAAAGTCGAACACTGAAGCTTTCTTT